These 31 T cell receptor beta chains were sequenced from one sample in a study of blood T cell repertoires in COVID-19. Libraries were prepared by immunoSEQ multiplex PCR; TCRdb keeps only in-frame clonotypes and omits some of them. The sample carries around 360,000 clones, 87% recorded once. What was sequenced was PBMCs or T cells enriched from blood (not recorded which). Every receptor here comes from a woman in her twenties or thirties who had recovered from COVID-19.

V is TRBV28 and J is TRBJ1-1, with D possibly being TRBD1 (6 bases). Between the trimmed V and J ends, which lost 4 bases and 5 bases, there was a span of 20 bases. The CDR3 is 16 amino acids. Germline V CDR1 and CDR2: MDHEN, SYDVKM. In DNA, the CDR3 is TGTGCCAGCAGTTCTACGCGGGGGGGGGCTAGAACTGAAGCTTTCTTT. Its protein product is CASSSTRGGARTEAFF.

CDR3 sequence: CASSGGWNTEAFF. DNA of the CDR3: TGTGCCAGCTCAGGGGGCTGGAACACTGAAGCTTTCTTT. The chain has TRBV25-1 and TRBJ1-1, with 8 bases lining up with TRBD1. The V gene end was trimmed by 8 bases and the J gene end by 1 base; junction bases not matched to a gene: 3. The CDR3 length is 13 residues. From germline, CDR1 is MGHDK and CDR2 SYGVNS.

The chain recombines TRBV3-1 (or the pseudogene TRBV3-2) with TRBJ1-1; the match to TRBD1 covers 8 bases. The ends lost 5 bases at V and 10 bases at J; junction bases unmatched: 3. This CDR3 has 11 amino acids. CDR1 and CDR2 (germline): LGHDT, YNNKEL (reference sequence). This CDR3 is CASSFGQGAFF. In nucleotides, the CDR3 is TGTGCCAGCAGCTTCGGACAGGGAGCTTTCTTT.

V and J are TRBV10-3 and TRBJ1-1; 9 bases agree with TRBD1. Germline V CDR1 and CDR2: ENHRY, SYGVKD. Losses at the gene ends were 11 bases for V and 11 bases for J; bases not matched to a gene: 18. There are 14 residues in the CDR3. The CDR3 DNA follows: TGTGCCGCCCGGACAGGGGAAAGGTATAATGAGGCTTTCTTT. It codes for CAARTGERYNEAFF.

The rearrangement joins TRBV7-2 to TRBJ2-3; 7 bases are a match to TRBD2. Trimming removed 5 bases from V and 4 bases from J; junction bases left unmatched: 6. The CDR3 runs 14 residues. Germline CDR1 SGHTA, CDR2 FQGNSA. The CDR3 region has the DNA TGTGCCAGCAGCCCGCGGACTAGTGCAGATACGCAGTATTTT. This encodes CASSPRTSADTQYF.

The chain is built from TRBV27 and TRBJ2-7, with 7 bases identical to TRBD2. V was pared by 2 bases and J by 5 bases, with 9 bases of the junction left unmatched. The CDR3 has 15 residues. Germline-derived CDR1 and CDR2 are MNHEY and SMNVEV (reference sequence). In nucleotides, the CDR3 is TGTGCCAGCAGTTTAGGGAGGGGCCTTGTGAACGAGCAGTACTTC. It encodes CASSLGRGLVNEQYF.

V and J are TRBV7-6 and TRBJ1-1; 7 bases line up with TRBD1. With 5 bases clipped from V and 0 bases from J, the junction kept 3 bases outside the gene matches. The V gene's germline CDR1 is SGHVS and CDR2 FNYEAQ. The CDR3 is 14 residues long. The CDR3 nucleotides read TGTGCCAGCAGCCCCGGACAGGTGAACACTGAAGCTTTCTTT. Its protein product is CASSPGQVNTEAFF.

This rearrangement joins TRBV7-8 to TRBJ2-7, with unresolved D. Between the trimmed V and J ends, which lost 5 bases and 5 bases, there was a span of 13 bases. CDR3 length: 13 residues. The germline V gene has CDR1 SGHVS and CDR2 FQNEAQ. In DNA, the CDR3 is TGTGCCAGCAGCCGTAGAGGCGTTCACGAGCAGTACTTC. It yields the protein CASSRRGVHEQYF.

The CDR3 bases are TGTGCCAGCATCAATAGGGGGCCAGGGGACATTCAGTACTTC. Its protein is CASINRGPGDIQYF. The chain carries TRBV6-5 and TRBJ2-4; 7 bases fit TRBD1. V lost 7 bases and J lost 8; bases outside the gene matches: 11. The CDR3 sequence is 14 residues long. Germline assignment: CDR1 MNHEY and CDR2 SVGAGI.

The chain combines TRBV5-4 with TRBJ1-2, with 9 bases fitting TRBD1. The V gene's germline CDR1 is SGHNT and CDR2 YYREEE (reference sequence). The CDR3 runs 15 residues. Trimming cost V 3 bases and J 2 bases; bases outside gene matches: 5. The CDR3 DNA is TGTGCCAGCAGCTCGAAGGGACAGGGAAACTATGGCTACACCTTC. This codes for CASSSKGQGNYGYTF.

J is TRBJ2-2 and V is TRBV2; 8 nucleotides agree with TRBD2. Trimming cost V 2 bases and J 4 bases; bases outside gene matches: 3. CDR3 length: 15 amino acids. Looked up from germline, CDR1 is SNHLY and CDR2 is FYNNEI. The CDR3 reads CASSESGGGTGELFF. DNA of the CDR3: TGTGCCAGCAGTGAAAGCGGGGGAGGCACCGGGGAGCTGTTTTTT.

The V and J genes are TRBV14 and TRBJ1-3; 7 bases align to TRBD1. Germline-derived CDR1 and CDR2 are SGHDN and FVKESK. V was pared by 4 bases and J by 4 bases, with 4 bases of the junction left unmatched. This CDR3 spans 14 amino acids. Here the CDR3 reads CASSLRQGGNTIYF. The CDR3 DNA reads TGTGCCAGCAGCCTCCGACAGGGAGGAAACACCATATATTTT.

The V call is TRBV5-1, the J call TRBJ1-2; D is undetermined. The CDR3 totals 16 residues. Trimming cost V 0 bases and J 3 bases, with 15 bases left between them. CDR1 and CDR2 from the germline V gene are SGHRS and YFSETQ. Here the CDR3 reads CASSLATIPSDYGYTF. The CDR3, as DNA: TGCGCCAGCAGCTTGGCCACTATCCCCTCGGACTATGGCTACACCTTC.

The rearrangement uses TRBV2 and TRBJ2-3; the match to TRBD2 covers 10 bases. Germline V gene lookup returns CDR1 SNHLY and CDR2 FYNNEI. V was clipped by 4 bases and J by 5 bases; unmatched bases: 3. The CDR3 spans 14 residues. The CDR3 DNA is TGTGCCAGCAGTGGTCTAGCGGGAGTAGATACGCAGTATTTT. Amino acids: CASSGLAGVDTQYF.

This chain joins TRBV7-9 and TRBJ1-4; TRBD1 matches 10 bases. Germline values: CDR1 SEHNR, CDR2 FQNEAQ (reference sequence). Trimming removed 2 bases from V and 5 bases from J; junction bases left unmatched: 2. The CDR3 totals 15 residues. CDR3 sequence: CASSLPGQGNEKLFF. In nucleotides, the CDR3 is TGTGCCAGCAGCTTACCGGGACAGGGGAATGAAAAACTGTTTTTT.

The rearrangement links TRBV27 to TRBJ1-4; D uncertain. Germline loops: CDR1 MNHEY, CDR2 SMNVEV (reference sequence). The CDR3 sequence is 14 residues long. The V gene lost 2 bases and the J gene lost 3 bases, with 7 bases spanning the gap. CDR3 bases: TGTGCCAGCAGTTTAGGAGTAGCTAATGAAAAACTGTTTTTT. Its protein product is CASSLGVANEKLFF.

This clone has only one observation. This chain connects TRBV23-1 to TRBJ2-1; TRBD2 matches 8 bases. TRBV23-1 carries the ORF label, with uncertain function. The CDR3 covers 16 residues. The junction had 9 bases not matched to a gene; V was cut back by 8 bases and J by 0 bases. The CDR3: CASPRGVFRSYNEQFF. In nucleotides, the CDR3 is TGCGCCAGCCCGCGGGGGGTATTTCGCTCCTACAATGAGCAGTTCTTC.

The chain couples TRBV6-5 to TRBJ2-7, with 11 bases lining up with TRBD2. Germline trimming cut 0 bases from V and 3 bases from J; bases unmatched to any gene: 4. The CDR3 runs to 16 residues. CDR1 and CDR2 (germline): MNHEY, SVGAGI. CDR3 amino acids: CASSYSIAGGGYEQYF. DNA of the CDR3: TGTGCCAGCAGTTACTCAATAGCGGGAGGGGGCTACGAGCAGTACTTC.

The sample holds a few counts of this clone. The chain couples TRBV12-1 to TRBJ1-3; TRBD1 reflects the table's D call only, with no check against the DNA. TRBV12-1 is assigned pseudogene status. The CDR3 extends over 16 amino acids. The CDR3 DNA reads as TGTGCCAGCAACTTTTTGACAGGGTTTAGAGGAAACACCATATATTTT. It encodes CASNFLTGFRGNTIYF.

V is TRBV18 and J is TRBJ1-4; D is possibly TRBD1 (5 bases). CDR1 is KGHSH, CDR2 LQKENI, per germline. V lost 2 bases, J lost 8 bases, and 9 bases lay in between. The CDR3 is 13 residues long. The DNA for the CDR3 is TGTGCCAGCTCACCAGGGGGGAAAGAAAAACTGTTTTTT. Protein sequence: CASSPGGKEKLFF.

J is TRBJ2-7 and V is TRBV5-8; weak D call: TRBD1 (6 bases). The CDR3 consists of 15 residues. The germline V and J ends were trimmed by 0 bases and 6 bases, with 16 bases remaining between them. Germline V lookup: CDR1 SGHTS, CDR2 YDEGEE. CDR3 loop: CASSLEQGILREQYF. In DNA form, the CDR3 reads TGTGCCAGCAGCTTGGAACAGGGTATTCTCCGCGAGCAGTACTTC.

The DNA of the CDR3 is TGTGCCAGCAGCTGGACAGGGACCACCTACGAGCAGTACTTC. It is translated as CASSWTGTTYEQYF. This rearrangement joins TRBV2 to TRBJ2-7, with 8 bases identical to TRBD1. In germline, CDR1 is SNHLY, CDR2 FYNNEI. J lost 2 bases, V lost 6 bases, and 6 bases had no gene match. The length of the CDR3 is 14 residues.

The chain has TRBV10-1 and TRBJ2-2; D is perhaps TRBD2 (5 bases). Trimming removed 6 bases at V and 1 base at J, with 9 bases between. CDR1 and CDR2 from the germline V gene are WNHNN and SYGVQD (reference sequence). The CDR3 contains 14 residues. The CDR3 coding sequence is TGCGCCAGCAGATCCACTAGGAACACCGGGGAGCTGTTTTTT. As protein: CASRSTRNTGELFF.

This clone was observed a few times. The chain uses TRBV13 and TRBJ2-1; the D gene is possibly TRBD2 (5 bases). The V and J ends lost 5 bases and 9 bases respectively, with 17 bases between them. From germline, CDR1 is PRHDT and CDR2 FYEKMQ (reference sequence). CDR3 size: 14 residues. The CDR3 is CASSPPLGEGEQFF. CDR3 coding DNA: TGTGCCAGCAGCCCACCCTTAGGCGAGGGTGAGCAGTTCTTC.

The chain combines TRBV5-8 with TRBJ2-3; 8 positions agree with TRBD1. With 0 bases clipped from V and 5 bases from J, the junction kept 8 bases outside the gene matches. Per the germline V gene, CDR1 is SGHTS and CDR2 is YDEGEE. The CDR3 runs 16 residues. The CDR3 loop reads CASSLVGDRQEDTQYF. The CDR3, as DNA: TGTGCCAGCAGCTTGGTGGGGGACAGGCAAGAAGATACGCAGTATTTT.

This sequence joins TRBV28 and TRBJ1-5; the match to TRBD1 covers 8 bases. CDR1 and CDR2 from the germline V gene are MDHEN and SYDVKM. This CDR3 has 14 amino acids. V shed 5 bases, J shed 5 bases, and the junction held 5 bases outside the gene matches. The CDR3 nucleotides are TGTGCCAGCAGTCCAGGACAGGGCCATCAGCCCCAGCATTTT. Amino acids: CASSPGQGHQPQHF.

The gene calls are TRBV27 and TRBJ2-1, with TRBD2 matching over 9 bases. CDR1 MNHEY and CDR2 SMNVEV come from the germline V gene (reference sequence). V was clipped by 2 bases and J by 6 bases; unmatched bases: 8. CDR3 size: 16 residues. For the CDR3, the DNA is TGTGCCAGCAGTTTAATAAGGGCGGGAGGGCCCAATGAGCAGTTCTTC. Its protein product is CASSLIRAGGPNEQFF.

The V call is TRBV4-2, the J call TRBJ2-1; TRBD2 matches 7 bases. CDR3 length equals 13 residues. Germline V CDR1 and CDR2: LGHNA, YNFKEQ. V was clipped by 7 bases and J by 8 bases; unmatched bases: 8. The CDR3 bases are TGTGCCAGCACCGGACTAGGACGTGATGAGCAGTTCTTC. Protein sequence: CASTGLGRDEQFF.

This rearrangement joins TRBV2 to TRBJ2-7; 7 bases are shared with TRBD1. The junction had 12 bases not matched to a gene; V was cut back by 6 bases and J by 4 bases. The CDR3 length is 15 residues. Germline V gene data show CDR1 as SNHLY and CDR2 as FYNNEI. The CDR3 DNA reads TGTGCCAGCAGGGGGATAAGGGGGCAGGCTTACGAGCAGTACTTC. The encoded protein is CASRGIRGQAYEQYF.

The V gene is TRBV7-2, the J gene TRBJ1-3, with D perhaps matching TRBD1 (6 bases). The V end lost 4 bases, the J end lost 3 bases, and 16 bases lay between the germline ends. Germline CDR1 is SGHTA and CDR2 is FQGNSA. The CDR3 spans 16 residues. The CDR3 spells CASSSQGSSFGNTIYF. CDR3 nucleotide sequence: TGTGCCAGCAGCTCACAGGGTTCCAGTTTTGGAAACACCATATATTTT.

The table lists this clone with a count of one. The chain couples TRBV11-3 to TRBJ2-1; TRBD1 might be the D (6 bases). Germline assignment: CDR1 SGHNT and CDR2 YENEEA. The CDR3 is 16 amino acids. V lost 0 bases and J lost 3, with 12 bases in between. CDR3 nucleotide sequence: TGTGCCAGCAGCTTAGATCTGGGGGCTGGCTACAATGAGCAGTTCTTC. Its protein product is CASSLDLGAGYNEQFF.